This is a list of T cell receptor beta chains from one sample in a study of cytomegalovirus exposure and HLA in healthy donors. Clones were read by immunoSEQ multiplex PCR, and TCRdb kept only the in-frame ones, dropping some. The sample lists about 190,000 clones, over 70% occurring once. The sample comprised PBMCs. These receptor sequences come from a man younger than 40 in good health and CMV-seronegative. CDR3s include the opening cysteine and the closing phenylalanine or tryptophan. D genes are given only for firm matches. Rows give clone size only sometimes, using once, few, many, or a class for an expanded clone.

NA	TRBJ1-5	TRBV5-6	NA	TGTGCCAGCAGCTTGCGGGGTATCAATCAGCCCCAGCATTTT	CASSLRGINQPQHF
TRBD1	TRBJ2-3	TRBV10-3	NA	TGTGCCATCAGCGCGACAGGGAACACAGATACGCAGTATTTT	CAISATGNTDTQYF
NA	TRBJ2-1	TRBV7-2	NA	TGTGCCAGCAGCATCAGGGGTGGGAGCTCCTACAATGAGCAGTTCTTC	CASSIRGGSSYNEQFF
TRBD1	TRBJ1-6	TRBV18	NA	TGTGCCAGCTCGCTCCGACAGGGGGGTTCACCCCTCCACTTT	CASSLRQGGSPLHF
NA	TRBJ1-4	TRBV15	NA	TGTGCCACCAGCAGAGATGCCCCGGCAACTAATGAAAAACTGTTTTTT	CATSRDAPATNEKLFF
TRBD2	TRBJ2-4	TRBV7-9	NA	TGTTCCAGCAGCCCAGCTTGGGGGGAGGGGAACAAAAACATTCAGTACTTC	CSSSPAWGEGNKNIQYF
TRBD1	TRBJ2-7	TRBV5-1	NA	TGCGCCAGCAGCGACTCCGGGACAGAAACCTACGAGCAGTACTTC	CASSDSGTETYEQYF
NA	TRBJ1-1	TRBV18	NA	TGTGCCAGCTCACCACCGTCGAGCCACGGGGGAGCTTTCTTT	CASSPPSSHGGAFF
NA	TRBJ2-5	TRBV7-2	NA	TGTGCCAGCAGGATACAAGTAAAAGAGACCCAGTACTTC	CASRIQVKETQYF
NA	TRBJ2-3	TRBV11-3	NA	TGTGCCAGCAGCTTTGGGCGGGGTAACGGTGATACGCAGTATTTT	CASSFGRGNGDTQYF
NA	TRBJ2-3	TRBV6-1	once	TGTGCCAGCAGGGACTATGCGGATACGCAGTATTTT	CASRDYADTQYF
TRBD2	TRBJ2-3	TRBV5-1	NA	TGCGCCAGCAGAGCCTTAGCGGGGGGATCGGGGGCAGATACGCAGTATTTT	CASRALAGGSGADTQYF
TRBD1	TRBJ1-1	TRBV18	NA	TGTGCCAGCTCACTTGGGACAGGGAGGACTGAAGCTTTCTTT	CASSLGTGRTEAFF
TRBD2	TRBJ2-1	TRBV19	NA	TGTGCCACGAATCGGGGACTAGCGGGGGGGACCTACAATGAGCAGTTCTTC	CATNRGLAGGTYNEQFF
NA	TRBJ1-1	TRBV15	NA	TGTGCCACCAGCAGGGGGGGGACACAGGGATTGGACACTGAAGCTTTCTTT	CATSRGGTQGLDTEAFF
TRBD1	TRBJ2-6	TRBV6-1	few	TGTGCCAGCAGGACAGGGGGCTCTGGGGCCAACGTCCTGACTTTC	CASRTGGSGANVLTF
TRBD1	TRBJ1-2	TRBV2	NA	TGTGCCAGCAGTGCGAGAGACAGGGGCTCCTTC	CASSARDRGSF
NA	TRBJ2-1	TRBV7-6	NA	TGTGCCAGCAGCTTAGAACAGCCTATCTCCTACAATGAGCAGTTCTTC	CASSLEQPISYNEQFF
NA	TRBJ1-2	TRBV11-2	NA	TGTGCCAGCAGCCTGCTGTACCCCCAGACTAACTATGGCTACACCTTC	CASSLLYPQTNYGYTF
TRBD1	TRBJ1-6	TRBV11-2	NA	TGTGCCAGCAGCTTAAGACAGGGGGCGCGGGGTTCACCCCTCCACTTT	CASSLRQGARGSPLHF